These T cell receptor beta chains were read from a single sample in a study of blood T cell repertoires in COVID-19. The protocol was immunoSEQ multiplex PCR, while the TCRdb copy is restricted to in-frame clones and leaves out a portion. The data contain 200,000 to 300,000 clones, approximately 89% of them singletons. Material: PBMCs or T cells enriched from blood (not recorded which). Receptors were obtained from a woman between 18 and 29 years old who had recovered from COVID-19. CDR3s include the opening cysteine and the closing phenylalanine or tryptophan. Expanded clones are given a class, and other clones once, few, many or no size at all.

CDR3aa,v_gene,abundance,len
CASSWDRGLFDEQFF,TRBV5-1,.,15
CSVEVVTGTEAFF,TRBV29-1,.,13
CASSQHDSSTDTQYF,TRBV3-1/TRBV3-2,.,15
CAWSLTGDTEAFF,TRBV30,once,13
CASSLSTQGGYTF,TRBV7-2,few,13
CSVELGGTEAFF,TRBV29-1,.,12
CASSLYSLAGDYNEQFF,TRBV5-1,.,17
CAIDAAGRQSNYGYTF,TRBV10-3,.,16
CASSPRTSGGGHEQFF,TRBV7-2,.,16
CASSPRAGQPQHF,TRBV18,.,13
CASSESAPAGFFLF,TRBV10-1,.,14
CASRKEAGASVEQYF,TRBV2,.,15
CASSLGQGAEAFF,TRBV7-8,.,13
CASRRQADYTEAFF,TRBV19,.,14
CASRKEGDRGRQRAGNTIYF,TRBV21-1,.,20
CSASPITMNTEAFF,TRBV20-1,.,14
CAGAGAGGRADTQYF,TRBV30,.,15
CASSLTSGGNNEQFF,TRBV13,.,15
CATSEGGSTDTQYF,TRBV24-1,.,14
CASSPTGVLGNEQFF,TRBV4-1,.,15
CASSPGQGGYEKLFF,TRBV4-1,.,15
CASSLLAGLVRGELFF,TRBV28,.,16
CSVEEKDNSYEQYF,TRBV29-1,.,14